Listed here is a single T cell receptor (beta chain). The antigen remains undetermined. The V gene's germline CDR1 is SGHRS and CDR2 YFSETQ. The V gene end was trimmed by 4 bases and the J gene end by 3 bases; junction bases not matched to a gene: 9. CDR3 length: 15 amino acids. Cultured CD4+ T-cell DNA underwent Oncomine TCR Beta short-read sequencing. TCRdb re-called the PCR reads with MiXCR, one entry per CDR3 protein. The sample lists over 15,000 distinct CDR3 sequences, roughly two fifths seen once, with around 5.6% in the top ten. The data belong to a study of vaccination and CD4 T cells after COVID-19. Study-wide background: The cells in question were stimulated using overlapping spike peptides derived from SARS-CoV-2, HCoV-NL63, HCoV-OC43 and HCoV-229E. Study-wide results and caveats: The median number of SARS-CoV-2-reactive clonotypes increased from roughly 21 to 40, a change that did not reach significance.

Treatment denoted: approximately nine-day PBMC culture with coronavirus spike peptide pools or control peptides (ViraFEST assay). The sequenced sample was CD4+ T cells from blood, cultured in vitro, obtained before SARS-CoV-2 vaccination. The sequence was obtained from a human donor who had recovered from COVID-19. The V and J genes are TRBV5-1 and TRBJ1-2; 7 bases line up with TRBD1. The CDR3 DNA reads as TGCGCCAGCAGCGCATTTCAGGGGGTTGACTATGGCTACACCTTC. Its translation is CASSAFQGVDYGYTF.